Below are 14 T cell receptor beta chains sequenced from a single sample in a study of cytomegalovirus exposure and HLA in healthy donors. Measured with immunoSEQ multiplex PCR; TCRdb has only the in-frame clones, and not every one. Among roughly 110,000 clones listed, around 89% were seen once. The specimen was PBMCs. The receptors originated from a woman between 18 and 29 years old in good health and CMV-seropositive.

The chain carries TRBV4-3 and TRBJ1-2; D is possibly TRBD1 (5 bases). This CDR3 contains 17 residues. CDR1 is LGHNA, CDR2 YSLEER, per germline. V was trimmed by 2 bases and J by 8 bases, leaving 24 bases between them. CDR3 region: CASSQPPFGADGSGYTF. CDR3 DNA sequence: TGCGCCAGCAGCCAACCCCCTTTCGGGGCGGACGGGAGCGGCTACACCTTC.

The chain is built from TRBV27 and TRBJ2-1; 10 bases fit TRBD2. The CDR3 runs to 15 residues. The ends lost 6 bases at V and 3 bases at J; junction bases unmatched: 5. In germline, CDR1 is MNHEY, CDR2 SMNVEV (reference sequence). The CDR3 DNA reads TGTGCCAGCAGCCCCAGCGGGGGGGTCTACAATGAGCAGTTCTTC. Translation: CASSPSGGVYNEQFF.

The chain combines TRBV10-2 with TRBJ1-1; D may be TRBD1 (5 bases). CDR3 length: 14 residues. Germline V gives CDR1 WSHSY, CDR2 SAAADI. Deletions cut 8 bases from V and 0 bases from J, with 13 bases between. In nucleotides, the CDR3 is TGCGCCAGCGGGGGGGTAGTACTGAACACTGAAGCTTTCTTT. Amino acids: CASGGVVLNTEAFF.

The CDR3 sequence: CASSLRRGILQEEQFF. The DNA for the CDR3 is TGTGCCAGCAGCTTACGCCGGGGGATTCTACAGGAGGAGCAGTTCTTC. The chain carries TRBV11-2 and TRBJ2-1; D is possibly TRBD2 (6 bases). With 2 bases removed from V and 10 bases from J, the gap between germline ends came to 21 bases. The V gene's germline CDR1 is SGHAT and CDR2 FQNNGV. There are 16 residues in the CDR3.

The V and J genes are TRBV25-1 and TRBJ1-6; a weak D match, TRBD1 (6 bases). V gave up 4 bases and J gave up 15 bases, with 19 bases separating them. Germline V gives CDR1 MGHDK, CDR2 SYGVNS. CDR3 length equals 14 residues. The CDR3, as DNA: TGTGCCAGCAGTGTTTCAGGGGTAGGGGCACTCCTCCACTTT. This translates into CASSVSGVGALLHF.

The rearrangement joins TRBV10-3 to TRBJ2-3; D is possibly TRBD2 (7 bases). The ends were cut back, 10 bases at V and 3 bases at J, with 17 bases in the middle. In germline, CDR1 is ENHRY, CDR2 SYGVKD. The CDR3 sequence is 14 residues long. The CDR3 protein is CATQRGGRTDTQYF. The CDR3 DNA sequence: TGTGCCACCCAAAGGGGGGGCAGGACAGATACGCAGTATTTT.

The chain recombines TRBV19 with TRBJ2-5; 7 bases line up with TRBD1. This CDR3 region has 15 residues. The V gene end was trimmed by 6 bases and the J gene end by 0 bases; junction bases not matched to a gene: 7. Germline-derived CDR1 and CDR2 are LNHDA and SQIVND (reference sequence). The CDR3: CASRQGTAYQETQYF. As DNA, the CDR3 is TGTGCCAGTAGGCAAGGGACAGCGTACCAAGAGACCCAGTACTTC.

The V and J genes are TRBV28 and TRBJ1-2; D gene ambiguous. CDR3 length: 14 amino acids. Germline-derived CDR1 and CDR2 are MDHEN and SYDVKM. V lost 1 base, J lost 2 bases, and 8 bases lay in between. The CDR3 is CASSLSGSNYGYTF. CDR3 sequence (DNA): TGTGCCAGCAGTTTATCGGGGAGCAACTATGGCTACACCTTC.

The chain has TRBV29-1 and TRBJ1-1; D uncertain. The CDR3 is 10 amino acids. Trimming left V 5 bases short and J 3 bases short, with 4 bases between. Germline assignment: CDR1 SQVTM and CDR2 ANQGSEA. CDR3 region: CSVSYTEAFF. CDR3 bases: TGCAGCGTTTCCTACACTGAAGCTTTCTTT.

This chain joins TRBV7-2 and TRBJ2-3; TRBD2 matches 7 bases. J was trimmed by 0 bases and V by 6 bases; bases with no gene match: 6. Germline CDR1 is SGHTA and CDR2 is FQGNSA. CDR3 size: 15 residues. Here the CDR3 DNA reads TGTGCCAGCAGGATGAGCGGGGTAAGCACAGATACGCAGTATTTT. Translation: CASRMSGVSTDTQYF.

The chain uses TRBV28 and TRBJ2-1; TRBD2 matches at 15 bases. This CDR3 region has 15 residues. V lost 3 bases to trimming and J lost 10 bases; unmatched junction nucleotides: 4. The germline V gene encodes CDR1 MDHEN and CDR2 SYDVKM. The CDR3 DNA is TGTGCCAGCAGTTTTGGACTAGCGGGGGGGAAGGAGCAGTTCTTC. The encoded protein is CASSFGLAGGKEQFF. Full variable domain (rest looked up from reference TRBV28 and TRBJ2-1): DVKVTQSSRYLVKRTGEKVFLECVQDMDHENMFWYRQDPGLGLRLIYFSYDVKMKEKGDIPEGYSVSREKKERFSLILESASTNQTSMYLCASSFGLAGGKEQFFGPGTRLTVL.

This chain links TRBV6-5 with TRBJ1-5; D not certain. Trimming removed 9 bases at V and 4 bases at J, with 10 bases between. The germline CDR1 and CDR2 sequences are MNHEY and SVGAGI. The CDR3 has 12 amino acids. The CDR3 DNA follows: TGTGCCAGTGCGACGGGGAATCAGCCCCAGCATTTT. Translating it yields CASATGNQPQHF.

The rearrangement uses TRBV11-3 and TRBJ2-1; no clear D. The CDR3 extends over 12 amino acids. The V gene lost 4 bases and the J gene lost 10 bases, with 11 bases spanning the gap. CDR1 and CDR2 from the germline V gene are SGHNT and YENEEA. CDR3 sequence: CASSSEVDEQFF. The CDR3 nucleotides are TGTGCCAGCAGCTCCGAGGTCGACGAGCAGTTCTTC. The full variable domain, with the rest looked up from reference TRBV11-3 and TRBJ2-1, is EAGVVQSPRYKIIEKKQPVAFWCNPISGHNTLYWYLQNLGQGPELLIRYENEEAVDDSQLPKDRFSAERLKGVDSTLKIQPAELGDSAVYLCASSSEVDEQFFGPGTRLTVL.

The chain employs TRBV10-3 and TRBJ2-7; 7 bases are shared with TRBD1. The CDR3 runs to 13 residues. CDR1 is ENHRY, CDR2 SYGVKD, per germline. V was clipped by 6 bases and J by 5 bases; unmatched bases: 7. CDR3 protein: CAIRPQGIDEQYV. The CDR3 DNA reads as TGTGCCATCAGGCCACAGGGGATCGACGAGCAGTACGTC.